One and the same sample provided the 32 T cell receptor beta chains below, sequenced in a study of cytomegalovirus exposure and HLA in healthy donors. The PCR employed 60 Vbeta primers together with 13 Jbeta primers. The repertoire was sequenced with immunoSEQ multiplex PCR; TCRdb's copy has only in-frame clones and lacks some. Found here are approximately 99,000 clones, about 80% of them singletons; the top ten hold about 3.1%. The material sequenced was PBMCs. The origin of the receptors is a male donor in good health and CMV-seropositive.

V and J are TRBV6-1 and TRBJ2-7, with TRBD2 matching over 10 bases. CDR3 length: 16 residues. Germline-derived CDR1 and CDR2 are MNHNS and SASEGT. Germline trimming cut 1 base from V and 2 bases from J; bases unmatched to any gene: 5. CDR3 nucleotide sequence: TGTGCCAGCAGTGAAGGGGCTAGCGGGAGCCCCTACGAGCAGTACTTC. This codes for CASSEGASGSPYEQYF.

The chain recombines TRBV27 with TRBJ2-1; D is unresolved. Germline CDR1 and CDR2: MNHEY and SMNVEV (reference sequence). There are 13 residues in the CDR3. V lost 4 bases to trimming and J lost 4 bases, with 8 bases between them. CDR3 loop: CASSSSPYNEQFF. As DNA, the CDR3 is TGTGCCAGCAGTTCCAGTCCTTACAATGAGCAGTTCTTC.

The V call is TRBV9, the J call TRBJ1-6, with D tentatively TRBD1 (5 bases). This CDR3 is built from 15 residues. The V and J ends lost 0 bases and 5 bases respectively, with 9 bases between them. The germline V gene encodes CDR1 SGDLS and CDR2 YYNGEE. This CDR3 is CASSVEGRDNSPLHF. The CDR3 bases are TGTGCCAGCAGCGTAGAGGGCAGGGATAATTCACCCCTCCACTTT.

The J gene is TRBJ2-7, the V gene TRBV6-5; possible D gene TRBD1, 6 bases. Trimming shortened V by 6 bases and J by 3 bases, and 18 bases separated the two germline ends. From germline, CDR1 is MNHEY and CDR2 SVGAGI. This CDR3 has 15 residues. Written as DNA, the CDR3 is TGTGCCAGCAGCCAGATCGGGATACAGGGCTACGAGCAGTACTTC. Its protein is CASSQIGIQGYEQYF.

Here the CDR3 DNA reads TGCGCCAGCAGCCTCCTTTTCGGGACTGCAGATACGCAGTATTTT. Translated: CASSLLFGTADTQYF. This chain connects TRBV4-1 to TRBJ2-3; D is possibly TRBD2 (6 bases). The CDR3 length is 15 residues. Trimming took 4 bases from V and 4 from J, leaving 15 bases between them. Germline CDR1 reads MGHRA; CDR2 reads YSYEKL.

The table lists this clone with a count of one. This sequence joins TRBV5-4 and TRBJ2-7; TRBD2 might be the D (6 bases). From germline, CDR1 is SGHNT and CDR2 YYREEE (reference sequence). CDR3 size: 17 residues. V was clipped by 0 bases and J by 4 bases, with 20 bases between them. In nucleotides, the CDR3 is TGTGCCAGCAGCTTGGCCCCCCCGGGACTGGCCCTTTACGAGCAGTACTTC. Translated: CASSLAPPGLALYEQYF.

The rearrangement uses TRBV27 and TRBJ1-1; 10 bases match TRBD1. The CDR3 sequence is 16 residues long. CDR1 MNHEY and CDR2 SMNVEV come from the germline V gene (reference sequence). After removal of 7 bases from V and 1 base from J, the junction contained 9 bases not matched to a gene. This CDR3 reads CASMIMGQGSNTEAFF. In DNA form, the CDR3 reads TGTGCCAGCATGATTATGGGACAGGGGTCGAACACTGAAGCTTTCTTT.

The table lists this clone with a few counts. This chain links TRBV5-1 with TRBJ1-1; TRBD1 might be the D (6 bases). Germline V gives CDR1 SGHRS, CDR2 YFSETQ. The ends were cut back, 7 bases at V and 6 bases at J, with 16 bases in the middle. The CDR3 runs to 13 residues. This CDR3 reads CASEQGTGSEAFF. CDR3 DNA: TGCGCCAGCGAACAGGGTACGGGCTCTGAAGCTTTCTTT.

This chain's CDR3 is CASSPGQGSVNEQFF. The CDR3 bases are TGCGCCAGCAGCCCGGGACAGGGGTCGGTCAATGAGCAGTTCTTC. The V call is TRBV5-1, the J call TRBJ2-1; 10 nucleotides match TRBD1. Trimming removed 4 bases from V and 6 bases from J; junction bases left unmatched: 7. The germline CDR1 and CDR2 sequences are SGHRS and YFSETQ. The CDR3 length is 15 residues.

The chain joins TRBV11-2 to TRBJ1-1; D gene uncertain. The CDR3 length is 14 residues. Germline CDR1 reads SGHAT; CDR2 reads FQNNGV. V gave up 5 bases and J gave up 2 bases, with 12 bases separating them. The CDR3 loop is CASSPAPGNTEAFF. As DNA, the CDR3 is TGTGCCAGCAGCCCCGCGCCAGGTAACACTGAAGCTTTCTTT.

The V and J genes are TRBV7-3 and TRBJ2-7; TRBD2 aligns across 9 bases. This CDR3 region has 15 residues. CDR1 is SGHTA and CDR2 is FQGTGA in the germline V gene. Trimming took 5 bases from V and 2 from J; bases not matched to a gene: 7. CDR3 sequence: CASSQGLAGTYEQYF. CDR3 nucleotide sequence: TGTGCCAGCAGCCAAGGTCTAGCGGGGACCTACGAGCAGTACTTC.

CDR3: CASSQGGQSYGYTF. The CDR3 coding sequence is TGTGCCAGCAGCCAAGGAGGGCAGTCCTATGGCTACACCTTC. The chain employs TRBV4-2 and TRBJ1-2, with D uncertain. Germline CDR1 is LGHNA and CDR2 is YNFKEQ. The CDR3 loop spans 14 amino acids. V lost 1 base to trimming and J lost 4 bases, with 10 bases between them.

The chain carries TRBV9 and TRBJ2-3, with D maybe TRBD2 (6 bases). The CDR3 loop spans 14 amino acids. Deletions cut 4 bases from V and 5 bases from J, with 14 bases between. Germline V gives CDR1 SGDLS, CDR2 YYNGEE. The CDR3 spells CASSLMEGRDTQYF. CDR3 DNA: TGTGCCAGCAGCTTAATGGAGGGGCGAGATACGCAGTATTTT.

The chain joins TRBV4-1 to TRBJ1-2; D gene unclear. Germline V lookup: CDR1 MGHRA, CDR2 YSYEKL. The ends were cut back, 0 bases at V and 4 bases at J, with 12 bases in the middle. This CDR3 is built from 15 residues. This chain's CDR3 is CASSQDGGRSYGYTF. The CDR3 DNA reads TGCGCCAGCAGCCAAGACGGAGGTCGAAGCTATGGCTACACCTTC.

J is TRBJ1-1 and V is TRBV2, with unresolved D. The CDR3 runs to 12 residues. CDR1 is SNHLY, CDR2 FYNNEI, per germline. Trimming stripped 6 bases from V and 4 bases from J, with 9 bases between. DNA for the CDR3: TGTGCCAGCAGCAGACTCGGCACTGAAGCTTTCTTT. This encodes CASSRLGTEAFF.

The chain has TRBV15 and TRBJ2-5, with 7 nucleotides matching TRBD2. CDR3 length: 15 residues. After removal of 5 bases from V and 1 base from J, the junction contained 7 bases not matched to a gene. Germline lookup yields CDR1 LNHNV and CDR2 YYDKDF (reference sequence). The CDR3 bases are TGTGCCACCAGCGGTCTCGGGGGGAGCCAAGAGACCCAGTACTTC. It codes for CATSGLGGSQETQYF.

V is TRBV6-5 and J is TRBJ1-5; D call uncertain. The V gene's germline CDR1 is MNHEY and CDR2 SVGAGI. V shed 0 bases and J shed 6 bases, with 9 bases lying between them. The CDR3 totals 14 residues. The DNA of the CDR3 is TGTGCCAGCAGTTACTCCCCCGTTAGTCAGCCCCAGCATTTT. As protein: CASSYSPVSQPQHF.

This chain links TRBV6-5 with TRBJ1-5; possible D gene TRBD1, 6 bases. V lost 4 bases and J 2 bases, leaving 9 bases between the germline ends. Germline CDR1 MNHEY, CDR2 SVGAGI. The CDR3 is 14 residues long. CDR3 bases: TGTGCCAGCAGTTCATACAGGGGCAATCAGCCCCAGCATTTT. Amino acids: CASSSYRGNQPQHF.

CDR3 loop: CASSSDSLITSPLHF. DNA of the CDR3: TGTGCCAGCAGCTCGGACAGTCTTATTACTTCACCCCTCCACTTT. V gene TRBV7-9 combines with J gene TRBJ1-6, with a tentative D call TRBD1 (6 bases). The CDR3 has 15 amino acids. CDR1 and CDR2 (germline): SEHNR, FQNEAQ (reference sequence). The ends were cut back, 4 bases at V and 9 bases at J, with 16 bases in the middle.

This chain joins TRBV9 and TRBJ2-2; D is undetermined. Germline loops: CDR1 SGDLS, CDR2 YYNGEE. CDR3 size: 14 residues. Trimming took 2 bases from V and 8 from J, leaving 13 bases between them. The CDR3 here is CASSVGSEWGELFF. CDR3 bases: TGTGCCAGCAGCGTTGGATCGGAGTGGGGGGAGCTGTTTTTT.

CDR3 sequence reads: CASSQSIPREGAGELFF. The CDR3 nucleotides read TGTGCCAGCAGCCAATCGATACCCAGGGAGGGCGCCGGGGAGCTGTTTTTT. The chain recombines TRBV16 with TRBJ2-2; 7 nucleotides line up with TRBD2. There are 17 residues in the CDR3. Germline V gene lookup returns CDR1 KGHSY and CDR2 FQNENV. V gave up 0 bases and J gave up 6 bases; unmatched junction bases: 10.

The chain employs TRBV5-8 and TRBJ1-2; possible D gene TRBD1, 6 bases. The CDR3 is 16 amino acids. Between the trimmed V and J ends, which lost 1 base and 6 bases, there was a span of 19 bases. Germline CDR1 and CDR2: SGHTS and YDEGEE. CDR3 bases: TGTGCCAGCAGCTTGAGGGGCCAACAGGGTTGGAATGGCTACACCTTC. It encodes CASSLRGQQGWNGYTF.

The V call is TRBV14, the J call TRBJ2-5; D is perhaps TRBD1 (6 bases). Trimming removed 4 bases at V and 6 bases at J, with 18 bases between. Germline values: CDR1 SGHDN, CDR2 FVKESK. CDR3 length: 15 residues. The CDR3 DNA sequence: TGTGCCAGCAGCCCCGCCCTGACAGGAGTTCAGACCCAGTACTTC. This translates into CASSPALTGVQTQYF.

J is TRBJ1-4 and V is TRBV19, with D maybe TRBD1 (5 bases). This CDR3 has 14 amino acids. Germline CDR1 reads LNHDA; CDR2 reads SQIVND (reference sequence). The V end was cut by 6 bases, the J end by 0 bases, with 8 bases between. This CDR3 reads CASSPTATNEKLFF. The DNA of the CDR3 is TGTGCCAGTAGCCCGACAGCAACTAATGAAAAACTGTTTTTT.

For the CDR3, the DNA is TGCGCCAGCAGCTTGGGGGCCTTACGGCGGGGAGCCTACAATGAGCAGTTCTTC. It yields the protein CASSLGALRRGAYNEQFF. This chain joins TRBV5-1 and TRBJ2-1, with D tentatively TRBD2 (6 bases). Germline CDR1 reads SGHRS; CDR2 reads YFSETQ. V lost 0 bases, J lost 2 bases, and 18 bases lay in between. CDR3 length: 18 amino acids.

The chain combines TRBV2 with TRBJ2-2; D possibly corresponds to TRBD2 (6 bases). The V end was cut by 6 bases, the J end by 3 bases, with 17 bases between. The CDR3 is 16 residues long. Germline V gene data show CDR1 as SNHLY and CDR2 as FYNNEI. Written as DNA, the CDR3 is TGTGCCAGCAGCCAAGGGGCGGGGATCGACACCGGGGAGCTGTTTTTT. Its protein is CASSQGAGIDTGELFF.

V is TRBV30 and J is TRBJ1-6; possibly TRBD1 for D (6 bases). Germline assignment: CDR1 GTSNPN and CDR2 SVGIG (reference sequence). The V gene lost 0 bases and the J gene lost 11 bases, with 11 bases spanning the gap. The CDR3 runs 13 residues. This CDR3 is CAWSVQGAAPLHF. The DNA for the CDR3 is TGTGCCTGGAGTGTACAGGGAGCAGCACCCCTCCACTTT. Complete variable domain (other parts from reference TRBV30 and TRBJ1-6): SQTIHQWPATLVQPVGSPLSLECTVEGTSNPNLYWYRQAAGRGLQLLFYSVGIGQISSEVPQNLSASRPQDRQFILSSKKLLLSDSGFYLCAWSVQGAAPLHFGNGTRLTVT.

This clone was picked up one time. This chain connects TRBV18 to TRBJ1-1; TRBD1 might be the D (6 bases). The germline CDR1 and CDR2 sequences are KGHSH and LQKENI. This CDR3 region has 14 residues. V was cut by 3 bases and J by 6 bases, with 14 bases left in between. CDR3 nucleotide sequence: TGTGCCAGCTCACCCCTAGGGGGGGAGGCTGAAGCTTTCTTT. Its protein is CASSPLGGEAEAFF.

This clone was counted only a few times. The chain links TRBV6-1 to TRBJ2-4; 11 nucleotides align to TRBD1. Germline assignment: CDR1 MNHNS and CDR2 SASEGT. The length of the CDR3 is 15 residues. The junction had 5 bases not matched to a gene; V was cut back by 0 bases and J by 10 bases. The CDR3 spells CASSEAAGTGGIQYF. Here the CDR3 DNA reads TGTGCCAGCAGTGAAGCTGCCGGGACAGGGGGAATTCAGTACTTC.

This chain links TRBV9 with TRBJ1-4; D possibly corresponds to TRBD1 (6 bases). The germline V and J ends were trimmed by 4 bases and 6 bases, with 16 bases remaining between them. The germline gives CDR1 SGDLS, CDR2 YYNGEE. The CDR3 length is 15 residues. CDR3 loop: CASSTQGPPDEKLFF. CDR3 DNA sequence: TGTGCCAGCAGCACCCAGGGGCCCCCAGATGAAAAACTGTTTTTT.

This clone was seen just once. V gene TRBV30 combines with J gene TRBJ1-5, with 7 bases identical to TRBD1. J lost 4 bases, V lost 0 bases, and 3 bases had no gene match. The CDR3 consists of 14 residues. Looked up from germline, CDR1 is GTSNPN and CDR2 is SVGIG (reference sequence). CDR3 coding DNA: TGTGCCTGGAGTGTACGGACAGGAAATCAGCCCCAGCATTTT. Translation: CAWSVRTGNQPQHF.

The chain has TRBV6-6 and TRBJ2-3, with TRBD2 matching 7 bases. The germline CDR1 and CDR2 sequences are MNHNY and SVGAGI (reference sequence). The CDR3 extends over 15 amino acids. The V gene end was trimmed by 2 bases and the J gene end by 2 bases; junction bases not matched to a gene: 4. CDR3 sequence reads: CASSYTAGVTDTQYF. As DNA, the CDR3 is TGTGCCAGCAGTTACACGGCGGGGGTCACAGATACGCAGTATTTT.